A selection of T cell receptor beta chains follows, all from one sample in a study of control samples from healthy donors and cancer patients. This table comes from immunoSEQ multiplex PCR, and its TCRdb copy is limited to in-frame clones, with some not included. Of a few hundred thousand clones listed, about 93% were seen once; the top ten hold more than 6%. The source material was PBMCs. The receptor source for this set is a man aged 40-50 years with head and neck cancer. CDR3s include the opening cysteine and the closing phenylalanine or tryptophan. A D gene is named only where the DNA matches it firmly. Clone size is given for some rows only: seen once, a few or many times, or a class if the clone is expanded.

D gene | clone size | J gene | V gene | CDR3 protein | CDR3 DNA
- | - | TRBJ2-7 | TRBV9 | CASSVDALSYEQYF | TGTGCCAGCAGCGTAGATGCGCTTTCCTACGAGCAGTACTTC
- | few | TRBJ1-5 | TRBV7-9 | CASSRGVQPQHF | TGTGCCAGCAGCCGCGGCGTCCAGCCCCAGCATTTT
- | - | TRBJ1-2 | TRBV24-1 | CATSRQNYGYTF | TGTGCCACCAGCCGACAGAACTATGGCTACACCTTC
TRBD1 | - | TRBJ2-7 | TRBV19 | CASKEGARVREQYF | TGTGCCAGTAAAGAGGGGGCTCGGGTACGGGAGCAGTACTTC
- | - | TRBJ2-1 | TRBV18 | CASSTQGTAYNEQFF | TGTGCCAGCTCGACACAGGGTACCGCCTACAATGAGCAGTTCTTC
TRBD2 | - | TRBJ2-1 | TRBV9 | CASSVELAGNNEQFF | TGTGCCAGCAGCGTAGAACTAGCGGGCAACAATGAGCAGTTCTTC
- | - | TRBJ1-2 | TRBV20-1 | CSASYTAPFYGYTF | TGCAGTGCTAGTTACACCGCTCCGTTTTATGGCTACACCTTC
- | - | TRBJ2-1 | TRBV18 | CASSPTRQGLAGYSEQFF | TGTGCCAGCTCACCGACTCGACAGGGGCTAGCGGGATATAGTGAGCAGTTCTTC
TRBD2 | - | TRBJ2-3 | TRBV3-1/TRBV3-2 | CASSQDLLAGTTDTQYF | TGTGCCAGCAGCCAAGATCTCCTAGCGGGAACCACAGATACGCAGTATTTT
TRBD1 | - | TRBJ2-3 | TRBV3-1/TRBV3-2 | CASSPGTGGDTQYF | TGTGCCAGCAGCCCAGGGACAGGGGGAGATACGCAGTATTTT
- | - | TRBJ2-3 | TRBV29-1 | CSEMGGTDTQYF | TGCAGCGAGATGGGCGGCACAGATACGCAGTATTTT